The clone carrying this T cell receptor beta chain was observed a single time. V shed 2 bases and J shed 2 bases, with 13 bases lying between them. The CDR3 covers 16 residues. This entry is derived from a study of CD8 T cells in Susac syndrome. With random hexamers, reverse transcription was performed on roughly 0.5 to 1 ug of RNA. The method of amplification for TCR beta CDR3 was immunoSEQ multiplex PCR, covering 54 Vbeta and 13 Jbeta. TCRdb reprocessed the immunoSEQ multiplex PCR reads with MiXCR, giving one entry per CDR3 protein. The table has under 350,000 distinct CDR3 sequences, around 92% seen once; the top ten hold roughly 0.07%. TCR beta sequencing covered blood CD8+ and CD4+ T cells. Negative isolation yielded CD4+ and CD8+ T cells, and FACS enriched TEMRA cells.

The source material was CD4+ T cells from PBMCs. The receptor was isolated from a human donor with multiple sclerosis. The chain employs TRBV12-3 or TRBV12-4 and TRBJ2-1; a weak D match, TRBD1 (7 bases). The CDR3 sequence is CASSLSGDSAYNEQFF. DNA of the CDR3: TGTGCCAGCAGTTTATCGGGGGACAGTGCCTACAATGAGCAGTTCTTC.